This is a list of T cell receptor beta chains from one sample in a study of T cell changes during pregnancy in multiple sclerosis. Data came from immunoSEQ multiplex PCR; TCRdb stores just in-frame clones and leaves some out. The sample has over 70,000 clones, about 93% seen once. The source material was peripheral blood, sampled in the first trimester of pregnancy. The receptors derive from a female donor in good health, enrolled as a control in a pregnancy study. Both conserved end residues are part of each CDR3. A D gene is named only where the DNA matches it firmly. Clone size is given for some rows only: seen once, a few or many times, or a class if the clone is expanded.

CDR3: CASSVGGTVYEQYF
DNA: TGTGCCAGCAGTGTAGGTGGGACAGTCTACGAGCAGTACTTC
D: TRBD1
J: TRBJ2-7
size: -
V: TRBV27

CDR3: CASSLSETGLLYGYTF
DNA: TGTGCCAGCAGTTTATCCGAGACAGGGCTCCTTTATGGCTACACCTTC
D: TRBD1
J: TRBJ1-2
size: -
V: TRBV28

CDR3: CAISEASGGRYEQYF
DNA: TGTGCCATCAGTGAAGCGTCAGGGGGCCGGTACGAGCAGTACTTC
D: TRBD1
J: TRBJ2-7
size: -
V: TRBV10-3

CDR3: CASSKARVYGYTF
DNA: TGTGCCAGCAGCAAAGCGAGGGTTTATGGCTACACCTTC
D: -
J: TRBJ1-2
size: -
V: TRBV21-1

CDR3: CASGGGTGLYEQYF
DNA: TGCGCCAGCGGGGGGGGGACAGGGCTGTACGAGCAGTACTTC
D: TRBD1
J: TRBJ2-7
size: -
V: TRBV5-1

CDR3: CAISPMPDTEAFF
DNA: TGTGCCATCAGTCCAATGCCGGACACTGAAGCTTTCTTT
D: -
J: TRBJ1-1
size: few
V: TRBV10-3

CDR3: CASSLRPGRSTGELFF
DNA: TGTGCCAGCAGCCTTCGACCCGGGAGAAGCACCGGGGAGCTGTTTTTT
D: -
J: TRBJ2-2
size: few
V: TRBV21-1

CDR3: CASSTGTGTYEQYF
DNA: TGTGCCAGCAGTACGGGGACAGGGACCTACGAGCAGTACTTC
D: TRBD1
J: TRBJ2-7
size: once
V: TRBV6-6

CDR3: CASSLDRGNEQFF
DNA: TGTGCCAGCAGCTTGGATCGGGGTAATGAGCAGTTCTTC
D: -
J: TRBJ2-1
size: -
V: TRBV5-6

CDR3: CASSIRTSNTGELFF
DNA: TGTGCCAGTAGTATTAGGACTAGCAACACCGGGGAGCTGTTTTTT
D: TRBD2
J: TRBJ2-2
size: -
V: TRBV19

CDR3: CASSLAPSYTGELFF
DNA: TGTGCCAGCAGCTTAGCGCCCAGTTACACCGGGGAGCTGTTTTTT
D: -
J: TRBJ2-2
size: -
V: TRBV7-6

CDR3: CASGLATYEQYF
DNA: TGTGCCAGCGGACTAGCGACCTACGAGCAGTACTTC
D: TRBD2
J: TRBJ2-7
size: once
V: TRBV27

CDR3: CASSSRQGQETQYF
DNA: TGTGCCAGCAGTTCCCGACAGGGACAAGAGACCCAGTACTTC
D: TRBD1
J: TRBJ2-5
size: -
V: TRBV28

CDR3: CASSAGTGVYEQYF
DNA: TGCGCCAGCAGCGCCGGGACAGGGGTCTACGAGCAGTACTTC
D: TRBD1
J: TRBJ2-7
size: -
V: TRBV5-1

CDR3: CASSPREGGGQPQHF
DNA: TGTGCCAGCAGCCCCCGGGAGGGGGGCGGTCAGCCCCAGCATTTT
D: -
J: TRBJ1-5
size: -
V: TRBV2

CDR3: CASSSGGARDNEKLFF
DNA: TGTGCCAGCTCCTCGGGGGGGGCCAGGGACAATGAAAAACTGTTTTTT
D: -
J: TRBJ1-4
size: -
V: TRBV28

CDR3: CASRMTSRDTQYF
DNA: TGTGCCAGTAGGATGACTAGCAGAGATACGCAGTATTTT
D: TRBD2
J: TRBJ2-3
size: -
V: TRBV19

CDR3: CASSFTYSGIASGANVLTF
DNA: TGTGCCAGCAGCTTTACCTATAGCGGGATAGCATCTGGGGCCAACGTCCTGACTTTC
D: TRBD2
J: TRBJ2-6
size: -
V: TRBV28

CDR3: CASSPGQGATYYNEQFF
DNA: TGTGCCAGCAGTCCCGGACAGGGGGCTACGTACTACAATGAGCAGTTCTTC
D: TRBD1
J: TRBJ2-1
size: few
V: TRBV7-9

CDR3: CASSPGGGRNYEQYF
DNA: TGCGCCAGCAGCCCTGGCGGGGGGCGGAACTACGAGCAGTACTTC
D: TRBD2
J: TRBJ2-7
size: -
V: TRBV5-1

CDR3: CASSYLAGHPNEQFF
DNA: TGTGCCAGCAGTTATCTAGCGGGGCACCCCAATGAGCAGTTCTTC
D: TRBD2
J: TRBJ2-1
size: -
V: TRBV6-4

CDR3: CASSLRLADSYNEQFF
DNA: TGTGCCAGCAGCCTTCGCCTAGCGGACTCCTACAATGAGCAGTTCTTC
D: TRBD2
J: TRBJ2-1
size: -
V: TRBV6-6

CDR3: CASSYSGQGGNTIYF
DNA: TGTGCCAGCAGTTACTCGGGTCAGGGTGGAAACACCATATATTTT
D: -
J: TRBJ1-3
size: -
V: TRBV6-5

CDR3: CASSLGQPRYGYTF
DNA: TGCGCCAGCAGCTTGGGACAGCCTCGGTATGGCTACACCTTC
D: -
J: TRBJ1-2
size: -
V: TRBV5-1

CDR3: CASSLQGALTDTQYF
DNA: TGTGCCAGCAGCTTACAGGGGGCGTTGACAGATACGCAGTATTTT
D: TRBD1
J: TRBJ2-3
size: -
V: TRBV6-4

CDR3: CAWTRGQGLEKLFF
DNA: TGTGCCTGGACCCGCGGACAGGGGCTTGAAAAACTGTTTTTT
D: TRBD1
J: TRBJ1-4
size: -
V: TRBV30

CDR3: CASSSFHAGDEQFF
DNA: TGTGCCAGCAGTTCATTTCACGCGGGGGATGAGCAGTTCTTC
D: TRBD2
J: TRBJ2-1
size: -
V: TRBV6-6

CDR3: CASSLADTINQPQHF
DNA: TGTGCCAGCAGCCTAGCCGACACAATCAATCAGCCCCAGCATTTT
D: -
J: TRBJ1-5
size: -
V: TRBV28

CDR3: CASSHRGLDNEQFF
DNA: TGTGCCAGCAGTCACAGGGGGCTTGACAATGAGCAGTTCTTC
D: TRBD1
J: TRBJ2-1
size: -
V: TRBV2

CDR3: CASSSSQGNTEAFF
DNA: TGTGCCAGCAGTTCCTCACAGGGGAACACTGAAGCTTTCTTT
D: -
J: TRBJ1-1
size: -
V: TRBV6-5

CDR3: CASSYSSNSGNTIYF
DNA: TGTGCCAGCAGTTACAGCTCTAACTCTGGAAACACCATATATTTT
D: -
J: TRBJ1-3
size: -
V: TRBV6-5

CDR3: CASSLPGHVDIQYF
DNA: TGTGCCAGCAGTTTACCCGGTCATGTGGACATTCAGTACTTC
D: -
J: TRBJ2-4
size: -
V: TRBV28

CDR3: CASSLNGPDADKQYF
DNA: TGTGCCAGCAGCTTAAACGGGCCCGATGCGGACAAGCAGTACTTC
D: -
J: TRBJ2-7
size: -
V: TRBV7-9

CDR3: CASSPSDRVDGYTF
DNA: TGTGCCAGCAGTCCGTCGGACAGGGTAGACGGCTACACCTTC
D: TRBD1
J: TRBJ1-2
size: -
V: TRBV28

CDR3: CASSLRQGRGETQYF
DNA: TGTGCCAGCAGCTTACGTCAGGGTCGAGGAGAGACCCAGTACTTC
D: -
J: TRBJ2-5
size: -
V: TRBV11-2

CDR3: CASSHPGQFYNEQFF
DNA: TGTGCCAGCAGCCACCCAGGACAGTTTTACAATGAGCAGTTCTTC
D: -
J: TRBJ2-1
size: -
V: TRBV9

CDR3: CASSQLSSYNEQFF
DNA: TGTGCCAGCAGTCAACTAAGCTCCTACAATGAGCAGTTCTTC
D: -
J: TRBJ2-1
size: -
V: TRBV6-1

CDR3: CASSSSPGYEQYF
DNA: TGTGCCAGCAGCTCAAGCCCCGGGTACGAGCAGTACTTC
D: -
J: TRBJ2-7
size: -
V: TRBV7-2

CDR3: CATSREWDRPYNEQFF
DNA: TGTGCCACCAGCAGAGAATGGGACAGACCGTACAATGAGCAGTTCTTC
D: TRBD1
J: TRBJ2-1
size: -
V: TRBV15

CDR3: CASSQTSGTPYEQYF
DNA: TGCGCCAGCAGCCAAACTAGCGGGACACCCTACGAGCAGTACTTC
D: TRBD2
J: TRBJ2-7
size: -
V: TRBV4-1

CDR3: CASSPYNEQFF
DNA: TGTGCCAGCAGTCCATACAATGAGCAGTTCTTC
D: -
J: TRBJ2-1
size: -
V: TRBV2

CDR3: CASSLSPSGANVLTF
DNA: TGTGCCAGCAGCTTAAGCCCGTCTGGGGCCAACGTCCTGACTTTC
D: -
J: TRBJ2-6
size: -
V: TRBV5-5

CDR3: CASSLEETGKPRGDQPQHF
DNA: TGCGCCAGCAGCTTGGAGGAGACAGGCAAGCCCAGGGGGGATCAGCCCCAGCATTTT
D: TRBD1
J: TRBJ1-5
size: -
V: TRBV5-1

CDR3: CAISQGTDQPQHF
DNA: TGTGCCATCAGTCAGGGGACGGATCAGCCCCAGCATTTT
D: -
J: TRBJ1-5
size: -
V: TRBV10-3

CDR3: CASSTPTSGRGGETQYF
DNA: TGTGCCAGCAGTACTCCGACTAGCGGGAGAGGAGGGGAGACCCAGTACTTC
D: TRBD2
J: TRBJ2-5
size: -
V: TRBV2

CDR3: CASSLELDSGKFF
DNA: TGTGCCAGCAGCTTAGAGTTGGACTCGGGGAAGTTTTTT
D: -
J: TRBJ1-4
size: -
V: TRBV7-9

CDR3: CASSIGQGGTEAFF
DNA: TGTGCCAGCAGTATAGGGCAAGGGGGCACTGAAGCTTTCTTT
D: -
J: TRBJ1-1
size: -
V: TRBV2

CDR3: CSVEGGGSYNEQFF
DNA: TGCAGCGTTGAAGGTGGCGGGAGCTACAATGAGCAGTTCTTC
D: TRBD2
J: TRBJ2-1
size: -
V: TRBV29-1

CDR3: CASNPSGNGNQPQHF
DNA: TGTGCCAGCAACCCGTCGGGGAATGGCAATCAGCCCCAGCATTTT
D: -
J: TRBJ1-5
size: once
V: TRBV28

CDR3: CASSLDGQVISYEQYF
DNA: TGCGCCAGCAGCTTGGATGGACAGGTCATATCCTACGAGCAGTACTTC
D: TRBD1
J: TRBJ2-7
size: -
V: TRBV5-1

CDR3: CASSLRGGSGTDTQYF
DNA: TGTGCCAGCAGTTTACGGGGGGGTAGCGGGACAGATACGCAGTATTTT
D: TRBD2
J: TRBJ2-3
size: -
V: TRBV28

CDR3: CASSTGQPTSSGNEQFF
DNA: TGTGCCAGTAGTACGGGACAGCCAACCTCTTCGGGCAATGAGCAGTTCTTC
D: TRBD1
J: TRBJ2-1
size: -
V: TRBV19

CDR3: CASRLDRTSSYNEQFF
DNA: TGTGCCAGCAGACTTGACAGGACGAGCTCCTACAATGAGCAGTTCTTC
D: -
J: TRBJ2-1
size: -
V: TRBV27